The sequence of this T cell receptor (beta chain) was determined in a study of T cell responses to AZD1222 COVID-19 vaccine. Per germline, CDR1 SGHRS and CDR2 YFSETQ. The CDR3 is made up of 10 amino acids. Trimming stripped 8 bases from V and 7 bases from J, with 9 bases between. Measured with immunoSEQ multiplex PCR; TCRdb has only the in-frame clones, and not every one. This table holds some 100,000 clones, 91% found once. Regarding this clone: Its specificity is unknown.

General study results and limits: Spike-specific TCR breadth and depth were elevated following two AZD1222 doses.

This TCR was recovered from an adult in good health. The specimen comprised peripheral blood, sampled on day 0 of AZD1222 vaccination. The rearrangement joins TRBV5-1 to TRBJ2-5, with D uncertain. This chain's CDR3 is CARDAATQYF. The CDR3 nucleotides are TGCGCCAGGGATGCGGCGACCCAGTACTTC.